The 8 T cell receptor beta chains given below trace back to one sample, sequenced in a study of T cell responses to AZD1222 COVID-19 vaccine. Generated by immunoSEQ multiplex PCR, the TCRdb table keeps only in-frame clones and is missing some. The profile shows 150,000 to 200,000 clones, 88% of them singletons. The starting material was peripheral blood, obtained 28 days after the second AZD1222 dose. The receptors were gathered from an adult who received the AZD1222 COVID-19 vaccine.

The chain joins TRBV30 to TRBJ1-1; maybe TRBD1 (6 bases). The CDR3 length is 13 residues. Germline V gene sequence: CDR1 GTSNPN, CDR2 SVGIG (reference sequence). Trimming removed 2 bases at V and 1 base at J, with 8 bases between. The CDR3 reads CAWSQGQNTEAFF. CDR3 nucleotide sequence: TGTGCCTGGAGTCAGGGACAGAACACTGAAGCTTTCTTT. Variable domain in full (rest from reference TRBV30 and TRBJ1-1): SQTIHQWPATLVQPVGSPLSLECTVEGTSNPNLYWYRQAAGRGLQLLFYSVGIGQISSEVPQNLSASRPQDRQFILSSKKLLLSDSGFYLCAWSQGQNTEAFFGQGTRLTVV.

This clone was seen only once. This sequence joins TRBV5-6 and TRBJ1-2; D is uncertain. V was cut by 0 bases and J by 4 bases, with 13 bases left in between. Germline lookup yields CDR1 SGHDT and CDR2 YYEEEE. The CDR3 has 15 amino acids. CDR3 in amino acids: CASSLGGSVGYGYTF. The CDR3 DNA follows: TGTGCCAGCAGCTTGGGAGGTTCGGTGGGCTATGGCTACACCTTC.

This clone was detected only once. This rearrangement joins TRBV19 to TRBJ1-1; D gene uncertain. V shed 7 bases and J shed 3 bases, with 12 bases lying between them. There are 13 residues in the CDR3. Germline values: CDR1 LNHDA, CDR2 SQIVND (reference sequence). CDR3 nucleotide sequence: TGTGCCAGTAACGGCGTCTGGGACACTGAAGCTTTCTTT. Residues: CASNGVWDTEAFF.

This clone appeared once. The chain employs TRBV5-1 and TRBJ2-7, with TRBD2 matching over 9 bases. V was pared by 5 bases and J by 2 bases, with 8 bases of the junction left unmatched. Germline values: CDR1 SGHRS, CDR2 YFSETQ. This CDR3 comprises 15 residues. CDR3 region: CASSRWRGGTYEQYF. The CDR3 nucleotides are TGCGCCAGCAGTCGGTGGCGGGGGGGGACCTACGAGCAGTACTTC.

This chain connects TRBV5-1 to TRBJ1-4; unclear D gene. Germline CDR1 and CDR2: SGHRS and YFSETQ. The CDR3 totals 14 residues. V dropped 0 bases and J dropped 5 bases, with 8 bases sitting between them. The CDR3 spells CASSLGQRNEKLFF. CDR3 sequence (DNA): TGCGCCAGCAGCTTGGGTCAGAGGAATGAAAAACTGTTTTTT.

The chain is built from TRBV7-2 and TRBJ2-1; 16 nucleotides line up with TRBD2. The length of the CDR3 is 17 residues. With 5 bases clipped from V and 8 bases from J, the junction kept 9 bases outside the gene matches. From germline, CDR1 is SGHTA and CDR2 FQGNSA. The CDR3 region has the DNA TGTGCCAGCAGCCCCGGGACTAGCGGGGGGGTGGTAGATGAGCAGTTCTTC. This sequence encodes CASSPGTSGGVVDEQFF.

The chain employs TRBV7-8 and TRBJ1-1; D is ambiguous. The CDR3 runs 12 residues. Germline V gene data show CDR1 as SGHVS and CDR2 as FQNEAQ. V gave up 1 base and J gave up 11 bases, with 11 bases separating them. The CDR3 sequence: CASSLEERRAFF. The CDR3 DNA reads TGTGCCAGCAGCTTAGAGGAGCGCCGGGCTTTCTTT.

This clone was observed a few times. The V call is TRBV10-2, the J call TRBJ2-3, with a weak D call TRBD2 (5 bases). The V and J ends lost 5 bases and 7 bases respectively, with 16 bases between them. The CDR3 length is 14 residues. Germline values: CDR1 WSHSY, CDR2 SAAADI. This chain's CDR3 is CASSRGEVLNTQYF. CDR3 bases: TGCGCCAGCAGTCGGGGTGAGGTGTTAAATACGCAGTATTTT.